Each of the 5 T cell receptor beta chains below was sequenced from the same sample in a study of PD-1 blockade in classical Hodgkin lymphoma (dated by TCRdb to 2018 to 2020). Library preparation employed the immunoSEQ multiplex PCR assay. The table was pulled from immuneACCESS by TCRdb, which kept in-frame rearrangements only. Such tables lose some clones; where checked, under half of the loss comes from unresolved V genes, and the rest has no known cause. The sample table lists fewer than 110,000 clones, roughly 91% of them with a count of one. The ten largest clones add up to 5.5% to 8.5% of the sample. The time point tag for this specimen amounts to: cycle 2 day 1 (C2D1) of nivolumab. Relapse after autologous stem cell transplantation had occurred in all trial patients, and cohorts A, B and C were distinguished by prior brentuximab vedotin exposure. Sequenced here: peripheral blood mononuclear cells (PBMCs), sampled before the second cycle of nivolumab. These receptors came from a human donor with classical Hodgkin lymphoma.

V is TRBV9 and J is TRBJ1-1; D ambiguous. This CDR3 has 14 residues. The V gene lost 4 bases and the J gene lost 3 bases, with 13 bases spanning the gap. Germline CDR1 SGDLS, CDR2 YYNGEE. CDR3 DNA: TGTGCCAGCAGCCCAGCCGGGGAGGACACTGAAGCTTTCTTT. Protein sequence: CASSPAGEDTEAFF.

Comment on this clone: One end of the junction is discordant with germline, which a read error may explain. This rearrangement joins TRBV11-2 to TRBJ2-5; tentative D call: TRBD1 (5 bases). Germline CDR1 is SGHAT and CDR2 is FQNNGV. The CDR3 covers 13 residues. CDR3 nucleotide sequence: TGTGCCAACAGCTCCAGCAGGGTTGAGACCCAGTACTTC. This sequence encodes CANSSSRVETQYF. Full variable domain (missing parts from reference TRBV11-2 and TRBJ2-5): EAGVAQSPRYKIIEKRQSVAFWCNPISGHATLYWYQQILGQGPKLLIQFQNNGVVDDSQLPKDRFSAERLKGVDSTLKIQPAKLEDSAVYLCANSSSRVETQYFGPGTRLLVL.

The chain couples TRBV6-1 to TRBJ1-5, with no clear D. The CDR3 extends over 15 amino acids. V dropped 1 base and J dropped 3 bases, with 10 bases sitting between them. CDR1 and CDR2 (germline): MNHNS, SASEGT. CDR3 nucleotides: TGTGCCAGCAGTGAAGAGAGGGCCGACAATCAGCCCCAGCATTTT. It codes for CASSEERADNQPQHF.

J is TRBJ1-2 and V is TRBV7-2, with TRBD1 matching over 9 bases. With 5 bases clipped from V and 5 bases from J, the junction kept 3 bases outside the gene matches. CDR1 SGHTA and CDR2 FQGNSA come from the germline V gene. This CDR3 has 13 residues. The CDR3 bases are TGTGCCAGCAGCCCAGGACAGGGGTATGGCTACACCTTC. This codes for CASSPGQGYGYTF.

The genes are TRBV9 and TRBJ2-7, with TRBD2 as a possible D gene (6 bases). There are 13 residues in the CDR3. Trimming left V 3 bases short and J 2 bases short, with 9 bases between. Germline loops: CDR1 SGDLS, CDR2 YYNGEE. The CDR3 spells CASSDGGPYEQYF. The CDR3 nucleotides are TGTGCCAGCAGCGACGGGGGTCCCTACGAGCAGTACTTC.